Each of the 11 T cell receptor beta chains below was sequenced from the same sample in a study of identical twins. TCRdb reprocessed the 5' RACE reads with MiXCR, giving one entry per CDR3 protein. The sample yields roughly 470,000 distinct CDR3 sequences, approximately 14% seen once. Another study also made use of these data, one on yellow fever vaccine responses in identical twins.

Specimen: CD4+ T cells sorted from blood. These receptors all stem from a woman between 18 and 29 years old in good health.

This chain uses TRBV3-1 with TRBJ2-5; 10 nucleotides align to TRBD2. Losses at the gene ends were 1 base for V and 2 bases for J; bases not matched to a gene: 4. The germline V gene encodes CDR1 LGHDT and CDR2 YNNKEL (reference sequence). This CDR3 comprises 16 residues. CDR3 region: CASSQGLAGAQETQYF. The CDR3 nucleotides read TGTGCCAGCAGCCAAGGCCTAGCGGGGGCACAAGAGACCCAGTACTTC.

In DNA form, the CDR3 reads TGTGCCAGCAGGATGTTAATGAACACCGGGGAGCTGTTTTTT. Its protein product is CASRMLMNTGELFF. The chain uses TRBV2 and TRBJ2-2; D unclear. The CDR3 is made up of 14 amino acids. Looked up from germline, CDR1 is SNHLY and CDR2 is FYNNEI. V gave up 6 bases and J gave up 1 base, with 9 bases separating them.

J is TRBJ2-1 and V is TRBV24-1; 9 nucleotides match TRBD2. Germline lookup yields CDR1 KGHDR and CDR2 SFDVKD. V was clipped by 0 bases and J by 4 bases; unmatched bases: 3. The CDR3 is made up of 16 amino acids. The CDR3 sequence: CATSDLSAGGYNEQFF. CDR3 in DNA: TGTGCCACCAGTGATTTGTCAGCGGGGGGATACAATGAGCAGTTCTTC.

The table lists this clonotype with a few counts. The chain links TRBV2 to TRBJ1-1; D uncertain. The CDR3 length is 13 residues. The germline CDR1 and CDR2 sequences are SNHLY and FYNNEI. Trimming shortened V by 4 bases and J by 2 bases, and 8 bases separated the two germline ends. DNA for the CDR3: TGTGCCAGCAGTGGGGCCAAAAACACTGAAGCTTTCTTT. This sequence encodes CASSGAKNTEAFF.

This clonotype was seen more than once but under ten times. The genes are TRBV5-1 and TRBJ2-1, with TRBD1 matching 9 bases. The junction had 7 bases not matched to a gene; V was cut back by 4 bases and J by 5 bases. The CDR3 has 15 residues. Per germline, CDR1 SGHRS and CDR2 YFSETQ. CDR3: CASSRGQGTNNEQFF. The CDR3 bases are TGCGCCAGCAGCCGGGGACAGGGAACAAACAATGAGCAGTTCTTC. The variable domain in full, with the rest retrieved from reference TRBV5-1 and TRBJ2-1, is KAGVTQTPRYLIKTRGQQVTLSCSPISGHRSVSWYQQTPGQGLQFLFEYFSETQRNKGNFPGRFSGRQFSNSRSEMNVSTLELGDSALYLCASSRGQGTNNEQFFGPGTRLTVL.

The rearrangement uses TRBV29-1 and TRBJ1-1; possible D gene TRBD1, 6 bases. This CDR3 is built from 14 residues. V was shortened by 4 bases and J by 7 bases, with 19 bases between the two germline ends. Germline values: CDR1 SQVTM, CDR2 ANQGSEA. The CDR3 nucleotides read TGCAGCGTTGGGGGAGCCGACAGGCCAGGTGAAGCTTTCTTT. This translates into CSVGGADRPGEAFF.

This clonotype was seen more than once but under ten times. The chain employs TRBV5-6 and TRBJ1-1; D gene uncertain. CDR1 is SGHDT and CDR2 is YYEEEE in the germline V gene. V was pared by 2 bases and J by 7 bases, with 9 bases between. The CDR3 contains 12 residues. CDR3: CASSFGRHEAFF. The CDR3 DNA follows: TGTGCCAGCAGCTTCGGTCGACATGAAGCTTTCTTT.

This clonotype was observed many times. This chain uses TRBV3-1 with TRBJ1-2; TRBD1 agrees at 8 bases. Germline-derived CDR1 and CDR2 are LGHDT and YNNKEL (reference sequence). This CDR3 comprises 16 residues. V lost 1 base to trimming and J lost 6 bases; unmatched junction nucleotides: 10. The CDR3: CASSQVGRQGRDGYTF. Written as DNA, the CDR3 is TGTGCCAGCAGCCAAGTCGGTCGACAGGGGCGTGATGGCTACACCTTC.

The sample holds a few counts of this clonotype. The rearrangement joins TRBV5-6 to TRBJ2-2, with D possibly being TRBD2 (6 bases). Germline assignment: CDR1 SGHDT and CDR2 YYEEEE. The V end lost 0 bases, the J end lost 1 base, and 13 bases lay between the germline ends. The CDR3 sequence is 17 residues long. The CDR3 bases are TGTGCCAGCAGCTTGGGGGCTAGCGTACAGAACACCGGGGAGCTGTTTTTT. Its translation: CASSLGASVQNTGELFF.

The rearrangement uses TRBV7-2 and TRBJ2-1, with D possibly TRBD2 on 5 matching bases. Germline V gene sequence: CDR1 SGHTA, CDR2 FQGNSA. V was clipped by 4 bases and J by 4 bases, with 14 bases between them. The CDR3 extends over 15 amino acids. CDR3: CASSSDWNEYNEQFF. In DNA, the CDR3 is TGTGCCAGCAGCTCGGACTGGAACGAATACAATGAGCAGTTCTTC.

This clonotype was picked up a small number of times. The rearrangement joins TRBV7-3 to TRBJ2-3; 8 nucleotides agree with TRBD1. Germline values: CDR1 SGHTA, CDR2 FQGTGA. The CDR3 length is 14 residues. Trimming removed 6 bases from V and 4 bases from J; junction bases left unmatched: 6. CDR3 sequence reads: CASRRQGLADTQYF. The CDR3 DNA sequence: TGTGCCAGCAGACGACAGGGGTTGGCAGATACGCAGTATTTT. The full variable domain, rest sourced from reference TRBV7-3 and TRBJ2-3, is GAGVSQTPSNKVTEKGKYVELRCDPISGHTALYWYRQSLGQGPEFLIYFQGTGAADDSGLPNDRFFAVRPEGSVSTLKIQRTERGDSAVYLCASRRQGLADTQYFGPGTRLTVL.